This T cell receptor beta chain was identified in a study of blood T cell repertoires in COVID-19. Study-wide context: The samples span acute and convalescent COVID-19 from the United States, Italy and Spain.

Those enrolled in Seattle joined during active infection and were followed longitudinally afterward. The table came from immunoSEQ multiplex PCR; TCRdb's copy has only in-frame clones and leaves some out. The data contain around 63,000 clones, just under 75% of them singletons. The CDR3 contains 11 residues. The V segment lost 3 bases and the J segment 10 bases; nucleotides outside the gene matches: 1. Germline CDR1 is SGHVS and CDR2 is FNYEAQ. The sequenced sample consisted of peripheral blood. The rearrangement uses TRBV7-6 and TRBJ1-2; 8 bases match TRBD1. This receptor was taken from a woman aged 65 to 85 with COVID-19, enrolled during active disease. DNA of the CDR3: TGTGCCAGCAGCTTGGACAGGGCCTACACCTTC. Its translation: CASSLDRAYTF.